The rows below give T cell receptor beta chains drawn from one sample of a study of T cell clonotyping in hematopoietic cell transplantation. Produced via immunoSEQ multiplex PCR; TCRdb's table is partial and in-frame only. In the table there are about 29,000 clones, about 83% of which are singletons. The sample here was peripheral blood mononuclear cells, taken before stem cell transplant. All receptors come from a woman in her 30s with chronic myeloid leukemia. Some clones in this sample may be carry-over from other donors' samples. Each CDR3 is given with its conserved first and last residue. The D gene is left open where the match is weak. The size field is filled for only some rows; it gives once, few, many or a size class.

d_gene	abundance	v_gene	j_gene	CDR3aa	CDR3nt
NA	NA	TRBV7-3	TRBJ2-1	CASSLSRAANEQFF	TGTGCCAGCAGCTTAAGCAGGGCCGCGAATGAGCAGTTCTTC
NA	few	TRBV7-2	TRBJ1-4	CASSDPPNEKLFF	TGTGCCAGCAGCGACCCCCCGAATGAAAAACTGTTTTTT
NA	NA	TRBV7-2	TRBJ2-7	CASSPRSYEQYF	TGTGCCAGCAGCCCCCGCTCCTACGAGCAGTACTTC
NA	NA	TRBV5-6	TRBJ2-1	CASSLRVGGRYNEQFF	TGTGCCAGCAGCTTGCGAGTCGGAGGACGGTACAATGAGCAGTTCTTC
TRBD1	NA	TRBV5-1	TRBJ1-1	CASSLPGQGDTEAFF	TGCGCCAGCAGCTTGCCCGGACAGGGAGACACTGAAGCTTTCTTT
TRBD1	NA	TRBV14	TRBJ1-1	CASSLLQGAGTEAFF	TGTGCCAGCAGCCTTTTGCAGGGGGCCGGCACTGAAGCTTTCTTT
NA	once	TRBV29-1	TRBJ1-2	CSAPSGNVFYGYTF	TGCAGCGCCCCATCAGGGAACGTTTTCTATGGCTACACCTTC
NA	NA	TRBV7-6	TRBJ1-6	CASSSLDSPLHF	TGTGCCAGCAGCTCCCTAGATTCACCCCTCCACTTT
TRBD1	NA	TRBV5-1	TRBJ2-7	CASSSTRTGSYEQYF	TGCGCCAGCAGCAGCACTCGGACAGGGTCCTACGAGCAGTACTTC
TRBD1	NA	TRBV6-5	TRBJ2-7	CASKRQGADEQYF	TGTGCCAGCAAGCGACAGGGGGCCGACGAGCAGTACTTC
NA	NA	TRBV30	TRBJ1-6	CAWSVGSGHNSPLHF	TGTGCCTGGAGTGTAGGATCGGGGCATAATTCACCCCTCCACTTT
NA	NA	TRBV2	TRBJ1-2	CASSELARGAANYGYTF	TGTGCCAGCAGTGAACTGGCCAGGGGTGCGGCTAACTATGGCTACACCTTC
NA	NA	TRBV27	TRBJ1-2	CASSLSPNSGYGYTF	TGTGCCAGCAGTTTAAGTCCTAATAGCGGCTATGGCTACACCTTC
NA	NA	TRBV20-1	TRBJ1-5	CSARDVVLQHF	TGCAGTGCTAGAGATGTGGTACTCCAGCATTTT
NA	NA	TRBV6-5	TRBJ1-1	CASTKQGWTEAFF	TGTGCCAGCACTAAACAGGGTTGGACTGAAGCTTTCTTT
NA	NA	TRBV4-2	TRBJ1-5	CASSSRSGQPQHF	TGTGCCAGCAGCTCCCGGTCCGGTCAGCCCCAGCATTTT
NA	NA	TRBV2	TRBJ1-2	CASSAQATNYGYTF	TGTGCCAGCAGTGCACAGGCTACTAACTATGGCTACACCTTC
TRBD1	few	TRBV5-1	TRBJ1-1	CASKTTGATEAFF	TGCGCCAGCAAAACAACAGGGGCCACTGAAGCTTTCTTT
NA	few	TRBV30	TRBJ2-2	CAWREARDTGELFF	TGTGCCTGGAGAGAGGCTAGAGACACCGGGGAGCTGTTTTTT
TRBD1	few	TRBV5-6	TRBJ1-5	CASSFGTGGVQPQHF	TGTGCCAGCAGTTTTGGGACAGGGGGCGTTCAGCCCCAGCATTTT
TRBD1	NA	TRBV19	TRBJ1-2	CASSLPYGDRSLGYTF	TGTGCCAGTAGTCTGCCTTATGGGGACAGGTCACTAGGCTACACCTTC
NA	NA	TRBV15	TRBJ1-6	CATSRRGQLRNSPLHF	TGTGCCACCAGCAGAAGAGGACAGTTACGGAATTCACCCCTCCACTTT
NA	NA	TRBV4-3	TRBJ1-5	CASSQDLTDNQPQHF	TGCGCCAGCAGCCAAGATCTGACCGATAATCAGCCCCAGCATTTT
NA	NA	TRBV14	TRBJ2-5	CASSQDFTREETQYF	TGTGCCAGCAGCCAAGATTTTACCAGGGAAGAGACCCAGTACTTC
NA	NA	TRBV10-3	TRBJ1-2	CAISESGVNYGYTF	TGTGCCATCAGTGAGTCTGGAGTTAACTATGGCTACACCTTC
TRBD2	NA	TRBV30	TRBJ2-1	CAWSILAGLMNEQFF	TGTGCCTGGAGCATCCTAGCGGGGTTGATGAATGAGCAGTTCTTC
TRBD1	NA	TRBV6-1	TRBJ1-1	CASREQGGGNTEAFF	TGTGCCAGCAGGGAACAGGGGGGAGGGAACACTGAAGCTTTCTTT